The following is a T cell receptor beta chain sequence with its context. No antigen is known for it. Losses at the gene ends were 3 bases for V and 1 base for J; bases not matched to a gene: 1. The CDR3 totals 13 residues. Germline CDR1 DFQATT, CDR2 SNEGSKA (reference sequence). TCRdb ran MiXCR on the 5' RACE reads and lists one entry per CDR3 protein. The repertoire includes tens of thousands of distinct CDR3 sequences, 28% of them detected once, and 3% to 4% sits in the top ten. Findings and limits, study-wide: Tumor Tregs overlapped most with tumor, then blood, naive CD4+ cells.

This clonotype originated in a female donor with breast cancer. The V gene is TRBV20-1, the J gene TRBJ1-1; TRBD1 agrees at 8 bases. The specimen sequenced was tumor-infiltrating memory CD4+ T cells sorted from the breast tumor. Subset of the sample: memory CD4+ T cells, CD4+CD45RO+CD25-. Written as DNA, the CDR3 is TGCAGTGCTAGGGGACAGGCGAACACTGAAGCTTTCTTT. This sequence encodes CSARGQANTEAFF.